Listed below are T cell receptor beta chains from one sample, sequenced in a study of OX40 agonist ivuxolimab in advanced cancers. Only in-frame clones appear in the TCRdb table, and some are missing; sequencing was by immunoSEQ multiplex PCR. The profile shows 80,000 to 95,000 clones, 90% to 95% of them singletons. Sequencing was performed on CD4+ or CD8+ T cells sorted from blood, taken in a trial of the OX40 agonist ivuxolimab. These receptors were collected from an adult with an advanced solid tumor such as melanoma, head and neck, liver or kidney cancer. Both conserved end residues are part of each CDR3. Fields, in order: V gene, J gene, clone size, D gene, CDR3 protein, CDR3 DNA. A D gene is named only where the DNA matches it firmly. Expanded clones are given a class, and other clones once, few, many or no size at all.

>TRBV4-2|TRBJ2-7|-|-
CASSQDAGTVPYEQYF
TGTGCCAGCAGCCAAGACGCCGGGACGGTGCCCTACGAGCAGTACTTC
>TRBV7-6|TRBJ2-1|few|TRBD1
CASSFDRDSYNEQFF
TGTGCCAGCAGCTTTGACAGGGACTCCTACAATGAGCAGTTCTTC
>TRBV21-1|TRBJ1-5|-|-
CASSKAAADRGNQPQHF
TGTGCCAGCAGCAAAGCCGCAGCAGACAGGGGCAATCAGCCCCAGCATTTT
>TRBV19|TRBJ2-3|-|-
CASSIQHSSTDTQYF
TGTGCCAGTAGTATTCAGCACTCTAGCACAGATACGCAGTATTTT
>TRBV10-1|TRBJ2-3|-|TRBD2
CASSENPTSRTDTQYF
TGCGCCAGCAGTGAAAACCCGACTAGCCGAACAGATACGCAGTATTTT
>TRBV5-4|TRBJ1-1|-|-
CASSFDRKNTEAFF
TGTGCCAGCAGCTTCGACAGAAAGAACACTGAAGCTTTCTTT
>TRBV6-6|TRBJ2-7|-|-
CASSAPGQVTYEQYF
TGTGCCAGCAGTGCCCCGGGACAAGTTACCTACGAGCAGTACTTC
>TRBV7-2|TRBJ1-5|-|-
CASSLDPYGLSNQPQHF
TGTGCCAGCAGCTTAGATCCTTACGGGCTTAGCAATCAGCCCCAGCATTTT
>TRBV6-1|TRBJ2-5|once|-
CASSEAGGHGETQYF
TGTGCCAGCAGTGAAGCGGGCGGGCACGGGGAGACCCAGTACTTC
>TRBV11-2|TRBJ1-2|-|-
CASSLIGAGYGYTF
TGTGCCAGCAGCTTGATTGGCGCAGGCTATGGCTACACCTTC
>TRBV6-5|TRBJ1-2|-|-
CASGTGGLTGYTF
TGTGCCAGCGGGACCGGGGGTTTGACAGGCTACACCTTC
>TRBV7-8|TRBJ1-4|-|-
CASSYPQGGTNEKLFF
TGTGCCAGCAGCTATCCCCAGGGAGGGACTAATGAAAAACTGTTTTTT
>TRBV19|TRBJ2-6|-|TRBD2
CASSMQAGAGANVLTF
TGTGCCAGTAGTATGCAAGCGGGAGCTGGGGCCAACGTCCTGACTTTC
>TRBV6-1|TRBJ2-6|-|TRBD2
CASSERGGSGANVLTF
TGTGCCAGCAGTGAAAGGGGAGGGTCTGGGGCCAACGTCCTGACTTTC
>TRBV29-1|TRBJ2-5|-|-
CSVEGSGEETQYF
TGCAGCGTTGAAGGGAGCGGTGAAGAGACCCAGTACTTC
>TRBV7-3|TRBJ2-2|once|-
CASSLIPGATGELFF
TGTGCCAGCAGCTTAATTCCAGGGGCCACCGGGGAGCTGTTTTTT
>TRBV6-6|TRBJ1-4|-|-
CASSYSPTGEKLFF
TGTGCCAGCAGTTACTCTCCCACCGGCGAGAAACTGTTTTTT
>TRBV9|TRBJ2-3|-|-
CASSPPSTDTQYF
TGTGCCAGCAGCCCCCCCAGCACAGATACGCAGTATTTT
>TRBV6-1|TRBJ1-2|-|-
CASSYDTDYGYTF
TGTGCCAGCAGTTATGACACAGACTATGGCTACACCTTC
>TRBV6-6|TRBJ2-2|-|TRBD1
CASSKQGVDTGELFF
TGTGCCAGCAGCAAACAGGGGGTGGACACCGGGGAGCTGTTTTTT
>TRBV19|TRBJ1-1|-|-
CASSQGRTEAFF
TGTGCCAGTAGCCAGGGGCGCACTGAAGCTTTCTTT
>TRBV7-9|TRBJ2-7|-|TRBD1
CASSPRQGLYEQYF
TGTGCCAGCAGCCCCAGACAGGGGCTCTACGAGCAGTACTTC
>TRBV5-6|TRBJ1-5|-|TRBD1
CASSSGTGGGYSNQPQHF
TGTGCCAGCAGCTCGGGGACAGGGGGAGGGTATAGCAATCAGCCCCAGCATTTT
>TRBV10-2|TRBJ2-3|-|TRBD2
CASRPSSGSTDTQYF
TGCGCCAGCAGGCCAAGCAGCGGGAGTACAGATACGCAGTATTTT
>TRBV4-1|TRBJ2-7|once|-
CASSPSHYYEQYF
TGCGCCAGCAGCCCATCTCACTACTACGAGCAGTACTTC
>TRBV19|TRBJ1-5|-|-
CASSMSQGGIGNQPQHF
TGTGCCAGTAGTATGAGCCAGGGTGGAATAGGCAATCAGCCCCAGCATTTT
>TRBV25-1|TRBJ2-5|-|-
CASSEPGVEAQYF
TGTGCCAGCAGTGAACCAGGGGTAGAGGCCCAGTACTTC
>TRBV19|TRBJ1-3|-|-
CASNDRFSGNTIYF
TGTGCCAGCAATGACAGGTTCTCTGGAAACACCATATATTTT
>TRBV2|TRBJ2-5|once|TRBD2
CASSAFLSSGAGETQYF
TGTGCCAGCAGTGCTTTTTTGTCTAGCGGGGCCGGGGAGACCCAGTACTTC
>TRBV18|TRBJ1-1|-|TRBD1
CASSLRDSNLNTEAFF
TGTGCCAGCTCACTACGGGACAGTAACCTAAACACTGAAGCTTTCTTT